The clone carrying this T cell receptor (beta chain) has a count of ten or more. The entry originates in a study of T cells in Graves' hyperthyroidism and ophthalmopathy. Amplified TCR beta CDR3 regions derived from RNA transcripts. TCR CDR3 regions were first amplified by RT-PCR with HTBI primers. Each CDR3 protein gets one entry after TCRdb re-called the multiplex PCR reads with MiXCR. The table has hundreds of thousands of distinct CDR3 sequences, 12% to 15% seen once. The V and J ends lost 3 bases and 2 bases respectively, with 7 bases between them. This CDR3 has 13 residues. The germline gives CDR1 KGHSH, CDR2 LQKENI.

This TCR was recovered from a woman between 18 and 29 years old with Graves' hyperthyroidism. The gene calls are TRBV18 and TRBJ1-2, with unresolved D. What was sequenced was blood. The CDR3 bases are TGTGCCAGCTCACCGACTGAAAACTATGGCTACACCTTC. Translated, it gives CASSPTENYGYTF.